One and the same sample provided the 10 T cell receptor beta chains below, sequenced in a study of CD8 T cells in Susac syndrome. It was with random hexamers that roughly 0.45 to 1 ug RNA was reverse transcribed. One entry per CDR3 protein results from TCRdb running MiXCR on the immunoSEQ multiplex PCR reads. Altogether 200,000 to 250,000 distinct CDR3 sequences are present, 92% being singletons, with the ten largest covering approximately 0.13%. Sequenced input: CD8+ T cells from PBMCs. Every receptor here comes from a human donor with multiple sclerosis.

This chain connects TRBV9 to TRBJ1-4; D perhaps matches TRBD1 (5 bases). This CDR3 has 15 amino acids. The V and J ends lost 3 bases and 0 bases respectively, with 9 bases between them. Germline CDR1 reads SGDLS; CDR2 reads YYNGEE. Here the CDR3 reads CASSAGGTTNEKLFF. Written as DNA, the CDR3 is TGTGCCAGCAGCGCGGGGGGAACAACTAATGAAAAACTGTTTTTT.

This clonotype was seen once. V gene TRBV13 combines with J gene TRBJ1-2; 8 bases line up with TRBD1. CDR1 and CDR2 (germline): PRHDT, FYEKMQ (reference sequence). Germline trimming cut 2 bases from V and 3 bases from J; bases unmatched to any gene: 8. The CDR3 runs to 16 residues. The CDR3 DNA sequence: TGTGCCAGCAGCTTACTAATGACAGGGGTTTACTATGGCTACACCTTC. Protein: CASSLLMTGVYYGYTF.

The count of this clonotype is one. V is TRBV11-2 and J is TRBJ2-3; D not certain. This CDR3 comprises 16 residues. V shed 5 bases and J shed 6 bases, with 21 bases lying between them. Germline V gives CDR1 SGHAT, CDR2 FQNNGV. CDR3 protein: CASSLSPDQVWDTQYF. For the CDR3, the DNA is TGTGCCAGCAGCCTATCCCCGGACCAGGTGTGGGATACGCAGTATTTT.

V gene TRBV29-1 combines with J gene TRBJ1-2; no firm D call. CDR3 length: 13 amino acids. From germline, CDR1 is SQVTM and CDR2 ANQGSEA. With 3 bases removed from V and 2 bases from J, the gap between germline ends came to 10 bases. The CDR3 is CSVERERNYGYTF. Written as DNA, the CDR3 is TGCAGCGTTGAGCGCGAGAGGAACTATGGCTACACCTTC.

The chain has TRBV18 and TRBJ2-7, with TRBD1 matching over 7 bases. V trimming: 5 bases; J trimming: 2 bases; junction bases outside the gene matches: 9. CDR3 length: 15 residues. Per germline, CDR1 KGHSH and CDR2 LQKENI. The CDR3 sequence is CASSASGTAAYEQYF. Here the CDR3 DNA reads TGTGCCAGCTCAGCCTCCGGGACAGCCGCCTACGAGCAGTACTTC.

V gene TRBV20-1 combines with J gene TRBJ2-7; D is ambiguous. V lost 0 bases, J lost 2 bases, and 11 bases lay in between. The length of the CDR3 is 14 residues. From germline, CDR1 is DFQATT and CDR2 SNEGSKA (reference sequence). CDR3 in DNA: TGCAGTGCTAGAGATCTGGGCACCCCCTACGAGCAGTACTTC. This encodes CSARDLGTPYEQYF.

This clonotype was counted a few times. The J gene is TRBJ1-1, the V gene TRBV19; tentatively, D is TRBD1 (6 bases). This CDR3 comprises 13 residues. Germline loops: CDR1 LNHDA, CDR2 SQIVND (reference sequence). V shed 6 bases and J shed 5 bases, with 13 bases lying between them. The CDR3 sequence: CASSSGAGTEAFF. The CDR3 region has the DNA TGTGCCAGTAGCTCAGGGGCGGGAACTGAAGCTTTCTTT.

A few counts support this clonotype. The V gene is TRBV7-9, the J gene TRBJ2-7, with D possibly being TRBD2 (6 bases). The CDR3 is made up of 14 amino acids. Between the trimmed V and J ends, which lost 0 bases and 3 bases, there was a span of 9 bases. In germline, CDR1 is SEHNR, CDR2 FQNEAQ (reference sequence). CDR3 DNA: TGTGCCAGCAGCTTAGCCGGGGGAAGCTACGAGCAGTACTTC. Translated: CASSLAGGSYEQYF.

The chain links TRBV19 to TRBJ1-1; no clear D gene. The germline V gene encodes CDR1 LNHDA and CDR2 SQIVND (reference sequence). Between the trimmed V and J ends, which lost 4 bases and 3 bases, there was a span of 6 bases. This CDR3 is built from 12 residues. The CDR3 DNA follows: TGTGCCAGTAGTAAAGCAGACACTGAAGCTTTCTTT. The encoded protein is CASSKADTEAFF.

This sequence joins TRBV6-1 and TRBJ1-6; 8 positions match TRBD1. CDR1 is MNHNS, CDR2 SASEGT, per germline. The CDR3 runs to 17 residues. Trimming at V came to 6 bases and at J to 10 bases, leaving 17 bases not matched to a gene. This CDR3 is CASSLEGQDALRSPLHF. CDR3 DNA: TGTGCCAGCAGCCTAGAGGGACAGGACGCCCTTCGGTCACCCCTCCACTTT.